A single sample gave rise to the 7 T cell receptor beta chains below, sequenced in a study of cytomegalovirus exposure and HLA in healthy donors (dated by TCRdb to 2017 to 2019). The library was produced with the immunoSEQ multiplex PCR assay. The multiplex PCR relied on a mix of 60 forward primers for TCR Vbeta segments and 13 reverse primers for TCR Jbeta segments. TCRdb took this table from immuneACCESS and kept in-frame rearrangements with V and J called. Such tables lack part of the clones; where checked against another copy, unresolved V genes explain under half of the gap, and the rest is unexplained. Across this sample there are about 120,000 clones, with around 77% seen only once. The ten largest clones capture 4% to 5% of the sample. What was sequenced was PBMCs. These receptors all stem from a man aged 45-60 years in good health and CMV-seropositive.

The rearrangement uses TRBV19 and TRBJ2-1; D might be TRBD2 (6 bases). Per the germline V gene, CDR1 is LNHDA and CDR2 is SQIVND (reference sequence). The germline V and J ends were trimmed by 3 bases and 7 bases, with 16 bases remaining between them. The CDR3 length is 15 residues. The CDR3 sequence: CASSMNGGAGNEQFF. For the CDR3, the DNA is TGTGCCAGTAGTATGAATGGCGGGGCTGGTAATGAGCAGTTCTTC.

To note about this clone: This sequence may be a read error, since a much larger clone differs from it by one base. This CDR3 is CASSVQGNTEAFF. In DNA form, the CDR3 reads TGTGCCAGCAGCGTACAGGGTAACACTGAAGCTTTCTTT. The rearrangement joins TRBV5-6 to TRBJ1-1, with D possibly matching TRBD1 (6 bases). Trimming cost V 4 bases and J 2 bases, with 9 bases left between them. There are 13 residues in the CDR3. Germline lookup yields CDR1 SGHDT and CDR2 YYEEEE.

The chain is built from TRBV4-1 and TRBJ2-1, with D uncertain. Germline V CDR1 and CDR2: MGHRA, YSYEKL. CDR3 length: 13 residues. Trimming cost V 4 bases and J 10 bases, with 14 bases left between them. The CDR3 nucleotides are TGCGCCAGCAGCCGTGACCCAGGCCGGGAGCAGTTCTTC. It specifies CASSRDPGREQFF.

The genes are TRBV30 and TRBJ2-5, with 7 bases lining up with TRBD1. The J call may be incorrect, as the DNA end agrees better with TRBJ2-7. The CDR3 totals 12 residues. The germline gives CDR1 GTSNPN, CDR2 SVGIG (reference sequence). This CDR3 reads CAWSTGAYEQYF. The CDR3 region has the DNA TGTGCCTGGAGTACAGGGGCGTACGAGCAGTACTTC.

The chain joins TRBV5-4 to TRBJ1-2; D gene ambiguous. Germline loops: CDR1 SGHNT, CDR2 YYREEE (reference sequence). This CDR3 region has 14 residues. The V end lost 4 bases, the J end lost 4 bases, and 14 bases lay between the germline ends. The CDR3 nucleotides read TGTGCCAGCAGCAGGGCGGGCGTCGGCTATGGCTACACCTTC. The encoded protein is CASSRAGVGYGYTF.

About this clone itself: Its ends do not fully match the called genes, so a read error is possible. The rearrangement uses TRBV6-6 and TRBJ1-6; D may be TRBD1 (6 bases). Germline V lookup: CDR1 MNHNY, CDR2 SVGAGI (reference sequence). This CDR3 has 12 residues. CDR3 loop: CATSGTSSPLHF. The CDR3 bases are TGTGCCACCAGTGGGACATCCTCACCCCTCCACTTT.

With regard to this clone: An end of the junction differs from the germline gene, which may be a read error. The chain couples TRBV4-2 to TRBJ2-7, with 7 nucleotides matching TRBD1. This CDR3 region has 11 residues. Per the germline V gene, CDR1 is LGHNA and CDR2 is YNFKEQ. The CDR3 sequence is CASSLTGDRHF. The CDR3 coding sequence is TGTGCCAGCAGCCTTACCGGGGACAGACACTTC.